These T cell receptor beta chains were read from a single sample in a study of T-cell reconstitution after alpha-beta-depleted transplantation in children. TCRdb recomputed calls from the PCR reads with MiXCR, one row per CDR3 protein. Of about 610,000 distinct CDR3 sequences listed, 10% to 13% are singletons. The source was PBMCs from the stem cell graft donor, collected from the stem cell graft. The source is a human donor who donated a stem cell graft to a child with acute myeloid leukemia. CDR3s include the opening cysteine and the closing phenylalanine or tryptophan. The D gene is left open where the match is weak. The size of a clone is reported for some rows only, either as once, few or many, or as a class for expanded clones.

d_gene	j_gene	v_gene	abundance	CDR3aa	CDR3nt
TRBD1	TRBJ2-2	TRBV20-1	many	CSAPSTGGTGELFF	TGCAGTGCCCCGTCGACAGGGGGAACCGGGGAGCTGTTTTTT
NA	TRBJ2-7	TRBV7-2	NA	CASSPQTQDHYEQYF	TGTGCCAGCAGCCCCCAGACCCAGGACCACTACGAGCAGTACTTC
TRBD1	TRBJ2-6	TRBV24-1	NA	CATSDRTGGGSGANVLTF	TGTGCCACCAGTGATCGGACAGGGGGCGGCTCTGGGGCCAACGTCCTGACTTTC
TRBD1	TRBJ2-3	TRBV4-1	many	CASSQGGATGVPRGTDTQYF	TGCGCCAGCAGCCAAGGAGGAGCGACAGGGGTCCCGAGAGGGACAGATACGCAGTATTTT
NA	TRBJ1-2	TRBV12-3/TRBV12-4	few	CASSRTPGDYGYTF	TGTGCCAGCAGTCGGACCCCCGGGGACTATGGCTACACCTTC
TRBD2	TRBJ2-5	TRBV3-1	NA	CASSQDLGLAGGETQYF	TGTGCCAGCAGCCAAGATTTAGGGCTAGCGGGAGGGGAGACCCAGTACTTC
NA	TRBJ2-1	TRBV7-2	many	CASSLPALEQFF	TGTGCCAGCAGCTTACCAGCGCTTGAGCAGTTCTTC
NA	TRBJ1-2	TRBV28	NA	CASSLARSKSYGYTF	TGTGCCAGCAGCCTCGCTAGGAGCAAGAGCTATGGCTACACCTTC
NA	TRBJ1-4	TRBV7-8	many	CASSTTPARRIPSEKLFF	TGTGCCAGCAGCACCACCCCCGCACGGAGGATCCCGAGTGAAAAACTGTTTTTT
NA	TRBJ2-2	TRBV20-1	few	CSARGSGSAGELFF	TGCAGTGCCCGAGGTTCCGGGTCCGCGGGGGAGCTGTTTTTT
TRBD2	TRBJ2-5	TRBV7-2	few	CASSLVGGGNQETQYF	TGTGCCAGCAGCTTAGTGGGGGGGGGAAACCAAGAGACCCAGTACTTC
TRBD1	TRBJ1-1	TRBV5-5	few	CASTQNPGGAEAFF	TGTGCCAGCACCCAAAACCCAGGGGGCGCGGAAGCTTTCTTT
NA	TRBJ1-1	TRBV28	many	CASSLGRLMNTEAFF	TGTGCCAGCAGTTTAGGCAGGCTGATGAACACTGAAGCTTTCTTT
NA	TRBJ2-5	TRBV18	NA	CASSPPTGPAGETQYF	TGTGCCAGCTCACCACCCACGGGGCCCGCGGGGGAGACCCAGTACTTC
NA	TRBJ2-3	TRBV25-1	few	CASSDYEERARDTQYF	TGTGCCAGCAGTGATTATGAGGAGAGGGCCAGAGATACGCAGTATTTT
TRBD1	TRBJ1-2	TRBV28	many	CASSLQTGTDGGYTF	TGTGCCAGCAGTTTACAGACAGGGACCGATGGTGGCTACACCTTC
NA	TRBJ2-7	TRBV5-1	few	CASSLDLGDSEYF	TGCGCCAGCAGCTTGGATCTAGGGGACTCCGAGTACTTC
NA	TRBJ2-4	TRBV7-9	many	CASSPTWHGAKNIQYF	TGTGCCAGCAGCCCCACGTGGCACGGGGCCAAAAACATTCAGTACTTC
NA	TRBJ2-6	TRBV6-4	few	CASSNQHSGANVLTF	TGTGCCAGCAGTAACCAGCACTCTGGGGCCAACGTCCTGACTTTC
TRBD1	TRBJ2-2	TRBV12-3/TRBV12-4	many	CASSLRQGGRAGELFF	TGTGCCAGCAGTTTAAGACAGGGGGGTAGGGCCGGGGAGCTGTTTTTT
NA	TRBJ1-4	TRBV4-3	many	CASSQGGWGKLFF	TGCGCCAGCAGCCAAGGAGGATGGGGAAAACTGTTTTTT
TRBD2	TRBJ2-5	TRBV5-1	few	CASMGGSLGETQYF	TGCGCCAGCATGGGCGGGAGTCTTGGAGAGACCCAGTACTTC
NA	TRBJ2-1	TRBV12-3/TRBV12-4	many	CASSSHNNEQFF	TGTGCCAGCAGCTCCCACAACAATGAGCAGTTCTTC
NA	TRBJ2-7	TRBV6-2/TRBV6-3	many	CASSYASSYEQYF	TGTGCCAGCAGTTACGCTAGCTCCTACGAGCAGTACTTC
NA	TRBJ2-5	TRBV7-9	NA	CASSALMGQETQYF	TGTGCCAGCAGCGCCCTCATGGGCCAAGAGACCCAGTACTTC
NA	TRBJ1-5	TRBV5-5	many	CASSLGSAGDQPQHF	TGTGCCAGCAGCTTGGGGTCGGCAGGGGATCAGCCCCAGCATTTT
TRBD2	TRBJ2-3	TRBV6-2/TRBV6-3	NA	CASSYRLARDTQYF	TGTGCCAGCAGTTATCGACTAGCGAGGGATACGCAGTATTTT
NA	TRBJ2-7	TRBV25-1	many	CASSVGTPRSYEQYF	TGTGCCAGCAGTGTCGGGACACCGCGCTCCTACGAGCAGTACTTC
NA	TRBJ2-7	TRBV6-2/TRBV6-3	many	CASSYSDISYEQYF	TGTGCCAGCAGTTACTCGGACATCTCCTACGAGCAGTACTTC
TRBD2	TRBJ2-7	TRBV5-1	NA	CASSLEGGLASEQYF	TGCGCCAGCAGCTTGGAGGGCGGACTAGCCTCCGAGCAGTACTTC
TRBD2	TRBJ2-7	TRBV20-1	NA	CSLLAGDYEQYF	TGCAGTCTTTTGGCGGGAGATTACGAGCAGTACTTC
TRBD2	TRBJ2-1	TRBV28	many	CASRGGGYNEQFF	TGTGCCAGCAGGGGGGGAGGGTACAATGAGCAGTTCTTC
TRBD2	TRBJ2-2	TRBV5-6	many	CASSRGLAGLNTGELFF	TGTGCCAGCAGCAGAGGACTAGCGGGCCTGAACACCGGGGAGCTGTTTTTT
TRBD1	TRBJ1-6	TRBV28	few	CASSSKTGAGSPLHF	TGTGCCAGCAGCTCTAAAACAGGGGCGGGTTCACCCCTCCACTTT
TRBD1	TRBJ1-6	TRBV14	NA	CASSRPGTGVSSPLHF	TGTGCCAGCAGCCGGCCCGGGACAGGGGTCAGTTCACCCCTCCACTTT
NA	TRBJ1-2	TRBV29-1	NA	CSVVTQGYGYTF	TGCAGCGTTGTAACCCAGGGCTATGGCTACACCTTC
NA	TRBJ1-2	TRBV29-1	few	CSVPKTSSDYTF	TGCAGCGTTCCGAAAACCTCTTCTGATTACACCTTC
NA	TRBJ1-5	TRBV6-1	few	CASTSVGNQPQHF	TGTGCCAGCACCAGCGTTGGCAATCAGCCCCAGCATTTT
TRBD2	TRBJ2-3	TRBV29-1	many	CSVEFLAGRDTQYF	TGCAGCGTTGAGTTCCTAGCGGGAAGAGATACGCAGTATTTT
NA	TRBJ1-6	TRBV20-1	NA	CSASVRAAASNSPLHF	TGCAGTGCTAGTGTTCGGGCAGCAGCATCCAATTCACCCCTCCACTTT
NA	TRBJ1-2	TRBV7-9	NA	CASSLASTISYGYTF	TGTGCCAGCAGCTTAGCCTCGACCATATCCTATGGCTACACCTTC
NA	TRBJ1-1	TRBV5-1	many	CASSLVGGWGTEAFF	TGCGCCAGCAGCTTGGTTGGGGGCTGGGGGACTGAAGCTTTCTTT
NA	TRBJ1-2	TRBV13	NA	CASSAQVFAGGYTF	TGTGCCAGCAGCGCCCAGGTTTTCGCAGGTGGCTACACCTTC
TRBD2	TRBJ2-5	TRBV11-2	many	CASSLFGGGGGRTETQYF	TGTGCCAGCAGCTTATTTGGAGGTGGGGGCGGGAGGACGGAGACCCAGTACTTC
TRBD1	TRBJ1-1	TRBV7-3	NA	CASSRLGQGNTEAFF	TGTGCCAGCAGCCGCTTAGGACAGGGGAACACTGAAGCTTTCTTT
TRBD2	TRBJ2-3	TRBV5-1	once	CASSWSSGSTDTQYF	TGCGCCAGCAGCTGGTCTAGCGGTAGCACAGATACGCAGTATTTT
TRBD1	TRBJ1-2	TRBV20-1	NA	CSARDPTGDGYGYTF	TGCAGTGCTAGAGATCCGACAGGGGACGGCTATGGCTACACCTTC
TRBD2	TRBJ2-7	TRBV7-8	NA	CASSSASGSYEQYF	TGTGCCAGCAGCTCTGCTAGCGGGAGCTACGAGCAGTACTTC
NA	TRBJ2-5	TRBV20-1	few	CSARVGRSEETQYF	TGCAGTGCTAGAGTTGGGCGGAGCGAAGAGACCCAGTACTTC
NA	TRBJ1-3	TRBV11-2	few	CASSLEGGYGNTIYF	TGTGCCAGCAGCTTAGAGGGAGGATATGGAAACACCATATATTTT
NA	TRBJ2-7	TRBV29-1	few	CSVHSTGTVDEQYF	TGCAGCGTCCATTCTACCGGAACCGTGGACGAGCAGTACTTC
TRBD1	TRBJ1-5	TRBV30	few	CAWSGDSNQPQHF	TGTGCCTGGAGTGGGGACAGTAATCAGCCCCAGCATTTT
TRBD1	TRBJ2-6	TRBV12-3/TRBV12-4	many	CASSFTGAGANVLTF	TGTGCCAGCAGTTTCACAGGGGCTGGGGCCAACGTCCTGACTTTC
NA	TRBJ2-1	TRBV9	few	CASSAPGSYNEQFF	TGTGCCAGCAGCGCCCCTGGATCTTACAATGAGCAGTTCTTC
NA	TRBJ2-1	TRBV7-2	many	CASSLGRLFF	TGTGCCAGCAGCTTGGGTAGGCTGTTCTTC